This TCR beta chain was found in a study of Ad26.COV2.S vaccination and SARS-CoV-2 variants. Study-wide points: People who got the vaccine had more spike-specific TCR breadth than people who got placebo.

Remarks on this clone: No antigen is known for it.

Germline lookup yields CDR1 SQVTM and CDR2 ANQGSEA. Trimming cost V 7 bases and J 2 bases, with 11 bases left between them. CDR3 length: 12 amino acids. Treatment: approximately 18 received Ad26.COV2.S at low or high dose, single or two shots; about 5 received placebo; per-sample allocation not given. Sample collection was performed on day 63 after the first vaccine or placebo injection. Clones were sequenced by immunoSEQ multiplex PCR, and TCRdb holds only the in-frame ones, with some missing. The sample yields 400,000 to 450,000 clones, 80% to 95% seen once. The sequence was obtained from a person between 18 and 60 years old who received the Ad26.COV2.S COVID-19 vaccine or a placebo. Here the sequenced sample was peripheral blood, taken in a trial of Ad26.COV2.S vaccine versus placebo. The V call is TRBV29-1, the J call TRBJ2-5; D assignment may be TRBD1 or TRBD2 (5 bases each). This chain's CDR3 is CSAPWGQETQYF. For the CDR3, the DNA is TGCAGCGCCCCGTGGGGGCAAGAGACCCAGTACTTC.